These 9 T cell receptor beta chains came from one sample sequenced in a study of beta chain features in type 1 diabetes. Every isolated RNA sample was fully reverse transcribed, so sequencing captured expressed TCRB transcripts. The table came from immunoSEQ multiplex PCR; TCRdb's copy has only in-frame clones and leaves some out. The sample has 500,000 to 700,000 clones, roughly 16% seen once; the top ten hold around 0.1%. The specimen was naive CD4+ T cells from blood. These receptors all stem from a man younger than 30 in good health.

The table lists this clone with a few counts. The rearrangement uses TRBV9 and TRBJ1-3; 7 bases map to TRBD1. This CDR3 is 15 amino acids long. The junction had 6 bases not matched to a gene; V was cut back by 5 bases and J by 1 base. Germline CDR1 is SGDLS and CDR2 is YYNGEE. The CDR3 nucleotides read TGTGCCAGCAGTGCACAGGGGTATTCTGGAAACACCATATATTTT. Amino acid sequence: CASSAQGYSGNTIYF. Full variable domain (missing parts from reference TRBV9 and TRBJ1-3): DSGVTQTPKHLITATGQRVTLRCSPRSGDLSVYWYQQSLDQGLQFLIQYYNGEERAKGNILERFSAQQFPDLHSELNLSSLELGDSALYFCASSAQGYSGNTIYFGEGSWLTVV.

The chain has TRBV7-2 and TRBJ1-3, with 8 bases that match TRBD1. With 5 bases clipped from V and 6 bases from J, the junction kept 12 bases outside the gene matches. Germline CDR1 and CDR2: SGHTA and FQGNSA. CDR3 length equals 16 residues. The CDR3 is CASSGRTGRGENTIYF. CDR3 DNA: TGTGCCAGCAGCGGTCGGACAGGGAGAGGAGAAAACACCATATATTTT.

The CDR3 DNA follows: TGTGCCAGCAGTGAATACCAAGGGGGGCTGAGAAATGGCTACACCTTC. Translated, it gives CASSEYQGGLRNGYTF. The V gene is TRBV25-1, the J gene TRBJ1-2; a weak D match, TRBD1 (6 bases). The V end was cut by 0 bases, the J end by 6 bases, with 17 bases between. Germline CDR1 MGHDK, CDR2 SYGVNS. This CDR3 is built from 16 residues.

J is TRBJ2-2 and V is TRBV7-9, with D hard to call. The V gene's germline CDR1 is SEHNR and CDR2 FQNEAQ (reference sequence). V lost 0 bases, J lost 6 bases, and 11 bases lay in between. CDR3 length equals 15 residues. CDR3 residues: CASSLARGIPGELFF. The CDR3 nucleotides are TGTGCCAGCAGCTTAGCAAGAGGTATTCCCGGGGAGCTGTTTTTT. Combining the CDR3 with reference TRBV7-9 and TRBJ2-2 gives the whole variable domain DTGVSQNPRHKITKRGQNVTFRCDPISEHNRLYWYRQTLGQGPEFLTYFQNEAQLEKSRLLSDRFSAERPKGSFSTLEIQRTEQGDSAMYLCASSLARGIPGELFFGEGSRLTVL.

In its sample, this clone was seen a few times. The genes are TRBV29-1 and TRBJ1-2, with D maybe TRBD1 (6 bases). CDR3 length: 13 amino acids. Looked up from germline, CDR1 is SQVTM and CDR2 is ANQGSEA. V lost 2 bases to trimming and J lost 4 bases, with 11 bases between them. The CDR3 bases are TGCAGCGTTGAACAGGGGAGGCTCTATGGCTACACCTTC. As protein: CSVEQGRLYGYTF.

The chain links TRBV5-1 to TRBJ1-3; D call uncertain. V shed 0 bases and J shed 0 bases, with 10 bases lying between them. Germline CDR1 and CDR2: SGHRS and YFSETQ. This CDR3 region has 16 residues. The CDR3 nucleotides read TGCGCCAGCAGCTTGGCTGACCTCCTCTCTGGAAACACCATATATTTT. It encodes CASSLADLLSGNTIYF.

The CDR3: CAWSVAGAELNYGYTF. In DNA, the CDR3 is TGTGCCTGGAGTGTAGCGGGGGCAGAGCTTAACTATGGCTACACCTTC. The chain joins TRBV30 to TRBJ1-2; a possible D gene is TRBD1 (6 bases). CDR1 is GTSNPN, CDR2 SVGIG, per germline (reference sequence). The CDR3 is 16 amino acids. Deletions cut 0 bases from V and 1 base from J, with 15 bases between.

The CDR3 reads CASSYSRSQETQYF. The DNA of the CDR3 is TGTGCCAGCAGTTACTCTCGTTCTCAAGAGACCCAGTACTTC. The V call is TRBV6-6, the J call TRBJ2-5; D not certain. CDR3 size: 14 residues. Germline V lookup: CDR1 MNHNY, CDR2 SVGAGI (reference sequence). Trimming pared 0 bases from V and 2 bases from J, leaving 7 bases between.

In its sample, this clone was seen a few times. This rearrangement joins TRBV29-1 to TRBJ1-1; D not resolved. The germline CDR1 and CDR2 sequences are SQVTM and ANQGSEA. The CDR3 extends over 11 amino acids. Trimming left V 8 bases short and J 5 bases short, with 12 bases between. The CDR3, as DNA: TGCAGCCCTTCCATTGGGACTGAAGCTTTCTTT. Protein: CSPSIGTEAFF.